This T cell receptor (beta chain) comes out of a study of technical replicates of blood from a handful of donors. This CDR3 has 16 residues. The germline V gene has CDR1 SGHTA and CDR2 FQGNSA. V was clipped by 5 bases and J by 1 base, with 17 bases between them. Generated by immunoSEQ multiplex PCR, the TCRdb table keeps only in-frame clones and is missing some. This table holds roughly 93,000 clones, approximately 95% found once. The V gene is TRBV7-2, the J gene TRBJ1-2, with D tentatively TRBD1 (5 bases). The sequence was collected from a human donor in good health. The sequenced material came from T cells isolated from PBMCs. CDR3 DNA sequence: TGTGCCAGCAGCCGAATCTTGGGGGGAAGTAACTATGGCTACACCTTC. It yields the protein CASSRILGGSNYGYTF.